This T cell receptor beta chain was captured by sequencing in a study of OX40 agonist ivuxolimab in advanced cancers. The data were produced by immunoSEQ multiplex PCR, yet TCRdb's version contains in-frame clones alone and is incomplete. The sample has more than 65,000 clones; approximately 87% are singletons. V lost 0 bases to trimming and J lost 9 bases, with 15 bases between them. Germline assignment: CDR1 GTSNPN and CDR2 SVGIG (reference sequence). The CDR3 length is 14 residues. This specimen was CD4+ or CD8+ T cells sorted from blood, taken in a trial of the OX40 agonist ivuxolimab. The sequence derives from an adult with an advanced solid tumor such as melanoma, head and neck, liver or kidney cancer. The chain employs TRBV30 and TRBJ2-1; TRBD2 is a possible D gene (5 bases). CDR3 bases: TGTGCCTGGAGTGTACAACCGCGGGCCGGTGAGCAGTTCTTC. Translation gives CAWSVQPRAGEQFF. The whole variable domain, filled in from reference TRBV30 and TRBJ2-1, reads SQTIHQWPATLVQPVGSPLSLECTVEGTSNPNLYWYRQAAGRGLQLLFYSVGIGQISSEVPQNLSASRPQDRQFILSSKKLLLSDSGFYLCAWSVQPRAGEQFFGPGTRLTVL.